A selection of T cell receptor beta chains follows, all from one sample in a study of T cells in tuberculosis. Assay: immunoSEQ multiplex PCR; the TCRdb copy retains only in-frame clones and omits some. The sample shows fewer than 55,000 clones, about 96% of them seen only once. Source: PBMCs, taken at tuberculosis diagnosis. The receptors stem from an adult with tuberculosis. Each CDR3 is given with its conserved first and last residue. A D gene is named only where the DNA matches it firmly. Clone sizes are given selectively: once, few, many, or a class where the clone is expanded.

NA	TRBD1	TRBV19	TRBJ2-7	TGTGCCAGTAGTATAGACGGGACAGGGGCATCCTACGAGCAGTACTTC	CASSIDGTGASYEQYF
NA	NA	TRBV11-1	TRBJ1-2	TGTGCCAGCAGCGCCTCGGGGTATGGCTACACCTTC	CASSASGYGYTF
NA	NA	TRBV4-3	TRBJ2-7	TGCGCCAGCAGCACCGGAACAGGGACCCTGGGCTACGAGCAGTACTTC	CASSTGTGTLGYEQYF
few	NA	TRBV30	TRBJ2-7	TGTGCCTGGAGCCGCGGGGACGTCCGCCAGGGCTACGAGCAGTACTTC	CAWSRGDVRQGYEQYF
NA	TRBD1	TRBV30	TRBJ2-7	TGTGCCTGGGGGACAGGGGTCTACGAGCAGTACTTC	CAWGTGVYEQYF
NA	NA	TRBV13	TRBJ2-7	TGTGCCAGCAGCGTCCGGCAGGGACTGGCTTCCTACGAGCAGTACTTC	CASSVRQGLASYEQYF
NA	TRBD1	TRBV9	TRBJ2-7	TGTGCCAGCAGCCCTCGGACAGGGTCCTACGAGCAGTACTTC	CASSPRTGSYEQYF
NA	TRBD1	TRBV6-1	TRBJ1-2	TGTGCCAGCAGCGCCGTTACGACAGGGTATTACGGCTACACCTTC	CASSAVTTGYYGYTF
NA	TRBD1	TRBV19	TRBJ1-1	TGTGCCACCAGGGGGACGGTGAACACTGAAGCTTTCTTT	CATRGTVNTEAFF
NA	NA	TRBV15	TRBJ2-2	TGTGCCACCAGCAGAGATTCGCCACGTAGCGCCGGGGAGCTGTTTTTT	CATSRDSPRSAGELFF
NA	NA	TRBV4-1	TRBJ1-6	TGCGCCAGCAGGGACCGGGAGAATAATTCACCCCTCCACTTT	CASRDRENNSPLHF
once	NA	TRBV7-8	TRBJ2-1	TGTGCCAGCAGCCCCGGACAGTCCACCTACAATGAGCAGTTCTTC	CASSPGQSTYNEQFF
NA	NA	TRBV7-6	TRBJ2-5	TGTGCCAGCAGCACAGGGAGAGGAGGTGGAGAGACCCAGTACTTC	CASSTGRGGGETQYF
once	TRBD1	TRBV5-1	TRBJ2-5	TGCGCCAGCAGCTTGGAGGGGGCCACGTTTCAAGAGACCCAGTACTTC	CASSLEGATFQETQYF
once	NA	TRBV5-1	TRBJ1-1	TGCGCCGTGCCACGGGGGTCGGGGAACACTGAAGCTTTCTTT	CAVPRGSGNTEAFF
NA	TRBD2	TRBV6-7	TRBJ2-1	TGTGCCAGCAGTTACAATTGCTACTTAGCGGGAATGAACAATGAGCAGTTCTTC	CASSYNCYLAGMNNEQFF
NA	NA	TRBV20-1	TRBJ1-1	TGCAGTGCTAGCCGGGGGGCAGGTGCTTTCTTT	CSASRGAGAFF
NA	NA	TRBV28	TRBJ1-2	TGTGCCAGCACCGTGAACTCCGGAGGAGGCTACACCTTC	CASTVNSGGGYTF
NA	NA	TRBV2	TRBJ2-7	TGTGCCAGCAGCGTCACAGGAGAGCAGTACTTC	CASSVTGEQYF
NA	TRBD1	TRBV6-5	TRBJ2-7	TGTGCCAGCAGTGTGACCGGGACAGGATCCCACAAGCAGTACTTC	CASSVTGTGSHKQYF
NA	TRBD1	TRBV7-2	TRBJ2-1	TGTGCCAGCAGCTTATGGGGGACAGGGGGCAATGAGCAGTTCTTC	CASSLWGTGGNEQFF
NA	NA	TRBV29-1	TRBJ1-4	TGCAGCGCCCTGGGGGGGAGAAGTGAAAAACTGTTTTTT	CSALGGRSEKLFF
few	NA	TRBV6-5	TRBJ2-3	TGTGCCTGCAGGAGGAGCGATACCGATACGCAGTATTTT	CACRRSDTDTQYF
once	TRBD2	TRBV30	TRBJ2-2	TGTGCCCTAAAAGGGACTAGCGCGACCGGGGAGCTGTTTTTT	CALKGTSATGELFF
NA	NA	TRBV19	TRBJ1-1	TGTGCCAGTGCAACGGGAGTCACTGAAGCTTTCTTT	CASATGVTEAFF
NA	NA	TRBV4-1	TRBJ1-1	TGCGCCAGCAGCCAAGAAAGAGGAAGAGTGACCACTGAAGCTTTCTTT	CASSQERGRVTTEAFF
NA	TRBD1	TRBV29-1	TRBJ1-3	TGCAGCGTTGAGACGGGACAGGGGACTGGAAACACCATATATTTT	CSVETGQGTGNTIYF
NA	NA	TRBV15	TRBJ1-1	TGTGCCACCAGCAGAGATCTAGCGGTTGGGGGGGCTTTCTTT	CATSRDLAVGGAFF
NA	TRBD2	TRBV5-1	TRBJ2-5	TGCGCCAGCAGCTCGATAGCGGGAGGGCCCCAAGAGACCCAGTACTTC	CASSSIAGGPQETQYF
NA	NA	TRBV29-1	TRBJ1-2	TGCAGCGGGGGGGGGACCGTGGGGTACACCTTC	CSGGGTVGYTF
NA	NA	TRBV27	TRBJ2-1	TGTGCCAGCAGTTTAGGGAGAGATTACAATGAGCAGTTCTTC	CASSLGRDYNEQFF
NA	NA	TRBV6-1	TRBJ1-2	TGTGCCAGCACCCAGGGCACGAACTATGGCTACACCTTC	CASTQGTNYGYTF
NA	NA	TRBV28	TRBJ1-2	TGTGCCGCTGGGGAAGGGGGTACCCTAAACTATGGCTACACCTTC	CAAGEGGTLNYGYTF